The text below deals with one TCR beta chain. The sample is drawn from a study of control samples from healthy donors and cancer patients. Produced via immunoSEQ multiplex PCR; TCRdb's table is partial and in-frame only. The table has fewer than 25,000 clones, around 83% seen once. The CDR3 runs 11 residues. Trimming cost V 6 bases and J 11 bases, with 14 bases left between them. Germline assignment: CDR1 DFQATT and CDR2 SNEGSKA (reference sequence). Sequences were obtained from PBMCs. This TCR was recovered from a man aged 80 or over with head and neck cancer. The gene calls are TRBV20-1 and TRBJ1-5; TRBD1 might be the D (5 bases). As DNA, the CDR3 is TGCAGTGCCTGGGAGCCCAGGGCCCAGCATTTT. Translating it yields CSAWEPRAQHF.